This TCR beta chain derives from a study of T cell responses to AZD1222 COVID-19 vaccine. Overall study findings and caveats: After the peak T cell response, and only then, were repertoires sampled.

This clone was seen a single time. Its target is not known. Recipients boosted at about 4 weeks or about 12 weeks are pooled. The ends were cut back, 5 bases at V and 4 bases at J, with 11 bases in the middle. The CDR3 covers 13 residues. Germline CDR1 MNHNY, CDR2 SVGAGI (reference sequence). Sequenced by immunoSEQ multiplex PCR; TCRdb stores in-frame clones only, minus some. The sample gives some 150,000 clones, approximately 89% of which show up once; around 1.7% is in the top ten. The sample was peripheral blood, taken 28 days after the second AZD1222 dose. This TCR came from an adult who received the AZD1222 COVID-19 vaccine. The rearrangement uses TRBV6-6 and TRBJ1-1; D may be TRBD1 (6 bases). The CDR3 DNA reads as TGTGCCAGCAGTACCGGGACACCCACTGAAGCTTTCTTT. It codes for CASSTGTPTEAFF.